This entry describes one T cell receptor (beta chain). This specimen belongs to a study of T cell changes during pregnancy in multiple sclerosis. The method was immunoSEQ multiplex PCR; TCRdb's version includes in-frame clones alone and lacks a portion of them. The sample records approximately 70,000 clones, 90% to 95% being singletons. V lost 2 bases to trimming and J lost 4 bases, with 9 bases between them. Germline CDR1 SGHRS, CDR2 YFSETQ. The CDR3 spans 13 residues. This clonotype was sampled from a female donor with multiple sclerosis, enrolled in a pregnancy study. This specimen consisted of CD4+ T cells from peripheral blood mononuclear cells, obtained before pregnancy. The chain employs TRBV5-1 and TRBJ2-5, with D maybe TRBD1 (5 bases). The CDR3 nucleotides are TGCGCCAGCAGCTTAGACAGCTTAGAGACCCAGTACTTC. Its protein product is CASSLDSLETQYF.